Following are 26 T cell receptor beta chains from one sample sequenced in a study of shared clonotypes between healthy human individuals. Sequenced by immunoSEQ multiplex PCR; TCRdb stores in-frame clones only, minus some. Of approximately 2.1 million clones listed, approximately 95% are singletons. The sequencing input was naive CD4+ T cells from PBMCs. Subset here: CD45RA+ positively selected. The origin of the receptors is a young man in good health. Some clones in this sample may be carry-over from other donors' samples.

This chain uses TRBV12-5 with TRBJ2-5; D is perhaps TRBD2 (6 bases). This CDR3 is built from 13 residues. V lost 6 bases, J lost 2 bases, and 10 bases lay in between. The germline CDR1 and CDR2 sequences are LGHNT and FRNRAP. The CDR3 region is CASGVSGQETQYF. CDR3 DNA sequence: TGTGCTAGTGGCGTCAGCGGGCAAGAGACCCAGTACTTC.

This sequence joins TRBV5-1 and TRBJ2-1; 8 nucleotides agree with TRBD2. The CDR3 consists of 16 residues. Trimming took 0 bases from V and 7 from J; bases not matched to a gene: 9. The V gene's germline CDR1 is SGHRS and CDR2 YFSETQ. CDR3 region: CASSLEGSGRGNEQFF. Written as DNA, the CDR3 is TGCGCCAGCAGCTTGGAAGGGAGCGGGAGAGGTAATGAGCAGTTCTTC.

The chain joins TRBV30 to TRBJ2-7, with 7 nucleotides matching TRBD2. From germline, CDR1 is GTSNPN and CDR2 SVGIG (reference sequence). This CDR3 has 15 amino acids. With V trimmed by 1 base and J by 1 base, 7 bases remained unmatched. CDR3 region: CAWSAVGRGSYEQYF. The CDR3 DNA reads as TGTGCCTGGAGTGCTGTGGGGAGGGGTTCCTACGAGCAGTACTTC. Supplemented by reference TRBV30 and TRBJ2-7, the full variable domain reads SQTIHQWPATLVQPVGSPLSLECTVEGTSNPNLYWYRQAAGRGLQLLFYSVGIGQISSEVPQNLSASRPQDRQFILSSKKLLLSDSGFYLCAWSAVGRGSYEQYFGPGTRLTVT.

CDR3 region: CASCKRFTGGTEAFF. As DNA, the CDR3 is TGTGCCAGCTGTAAGCGGTTCACAGGGGGCACTGAAGCTTTCTTT. The chain couples TRBV2 to TRBJ1-1; TRBD1 matches at 8 bases. There are 15 residues in the CDR3. J lost 4 bases, V lost 8 bases, and 12 bases had no gene match. The germline gives CDR1 SNHLY, CDR2 FYNNEI.

This clone was seen just once. The chain carries TRBV7-2 and TRBJ1-5, with D perhaps matching TRBD1 (5 bases). Trimming took off 2 bases at V and 8 bases at J, with 7 bases between the two ends. Per the germline V gene, CDR1 is SGHTA and CDR2 is FQGNSA. The CDR3 consists of 12 residues. CDR3 sequence: CASSLRGEPQHF. In DNA, the CDR3 is TGTGCCAGCAGCTTACGGGGGGAGCCCCAGCATTTT. Supplemented by reference TRBV7-2 and TRBJ1-5, the full variable domain reads GAGVSQSPSNKVTEKGKDVELRCDPISGHTALYWYRQSLGQGLEFLIYFQGNSAPDKSGLPSDRFSAERTGGSVSTLTIQRTQQEDSAVYLCASSLRGEPQHFGDGTRLSIL.

Only one count was recorded for this clone. The chain links TRBV5-1 to TRBJ2-7, with TRBD2 matching 7 bases. This CDR3 spans 18 amino acids. Per the germline V gene, CDR1 is SGHRS and CDR2 is YFSETQ. V was pared by 4 bases and J by 0 bases, with 16 bases of the junction left unmatched. The CDR3 spells CASSPAGWGGSPSYEQYF. The CDR3, as DNA: TGCGCCAGCAGCCCGGCGGGATGGGGCGGGAGCCCCTCCTACGAGCAGTACTTC.

The chain carries TRBV5-1 and TRBJ2-1, with 8 bases aligning to TRBD1. After removal of 1 base from V and 8 bases from J, the junction contained 8 bases not matched to a gene. Germline CDR1 reads SGHRS; CDR2 reads YFSETQ. The CDR3 is 15 amino acids. CDR3 loop: CASSLRPDRADEQFF. CDR3 nucleotide sequence: TGCGCCAGCAGCTTGAGGCCGGACAGGGCTGATGAGCAGTTCTTC.

The chain is built from TRBV18 and TRBJ1-1, with a tentative D call TRBD1 (5 bases). Germline CDR1 KGHSH, CDR2 LQKENI. This CDR3 is 16 amino acids long. The V end was cut by 1 base, the J end by 2 bases, with 14 bases between. The DNA of the CDR3 is TGTGCCAGCTCACCACGTTCTGCAGGGAAAAACACTGAAGCTTTCTTT. Its protein product is CASSPRSAGKNTEAFF.

The chain employs TRBV5-1 and TRBJ1-2; D is possibly TRBD1 (5 bases). This CDR3 has 15 residues. Germline assignment: CDR1 SGHRS and CDR2 YFSETQ. V lost 0 bases to trimming and J lost 6 bases, with 15 bases between them. DNA of the CDR3: TGCGCCAGCAGCTTGGACGGGACGCCGGGGCATGGCTACACCTTC. Its protein is CASSLDGTPGHGYTF.

This chain uses TRBV9 with TRBJ2-1; the match to TRBD2 covers 12 bases. Germline-derived CDR1 and CDR2 are SGDLS and YYNGEE. V shed 4 bases, J shed 5 bases, and the junction held 7 bases outside the gene matches. This CDR3 is 16 amino acids long. The CDR3 DNA reads TGTGCCAGCAGCCCACGGACTAGCGGGATAGACAATGAGCAGTTCTTC. Residues: CASSPRTSGIDNEQFF.

This rearrangement joins TRBV9 to TRBJ1-3; D gene ambiguous. There are 16 residues in the CDR3. Germline CDR1 is SGDLS and CDR2 is YYNGEE. V was trimmed by 0 bases and J by 0 bases, leaving 10 bases between them. The DNA of the CDR3 is TGTGCCAGCAGCGTAGGGGCAGCCCTCTCTGGAAACACCATATATTTT. Translation: CASSVGAALSGNTIYF. Combining the CDR3 with reference TRBV9 and TRBJ1-3 gives the whole variable domain DSGVTQTPKHLITATGQRVTLRCSPRSGDLSVYWYQQSLDQGLQFLIQYYNGEERAKGNILERFSAQQFPDLHSELNLSSLELGDSALYFCASSVGAALSGNTIYFGEGSWLTVV.

On this clone itself: This sample includes further DNA sequences coding for the same CDR3. The chain links TRBV14 to TRBJ2-7; the match to TRBD2 covers 7 bases. With V trimmed by 4 bases and J by 2 bases, 8 bases remained unmatched. Germline values: CDR1 SGHDN, CDR2 FVKESK. This CDR3 has 15 amino acids. The chain's CDR3 is CASSPLGGRTYEQYF. CDR3 nucleotide sequence: TGTGCCAGCAGCCCTCTCGGGGGGAGAACCTACGAGCAGTACTTC.

The chain carries TRBV11-3 and TRBJ2-3; 7 bases are a match to TRBD2. Trimming cost V 5 bases and J 2 bases; bases outside gene matches: 10. From germline, CDR1 is SGHNT and CDR2 YENEEA. CDR3 length: 16 residues. The chain's CDR3 is CASSPGSREVTDTQYF. DNA of the CDR3: TGTGCCAGCAGCCCGGGATCCCGGGAGGTCACAGATACGCAGTATTTT.

The DNA for the CDR3 is TGTGCCAGCAGCCTCTGGGAAGGAGATGACGGCTACACCTTC. Encoded protein: CASSLWEGDDGYTF. The chain combines TRBV9 with TRBJ1-2; D is unclear. This CDR3 comprises 14 residues. V dropped 4 bases and J dropped 8 bases, with 18 bases sitting between them. Germline CDR1 and CDR2: SGDLS and YYNGEE.

The chain couples TRBV5-1 to TRBJ1-3, with 7 bases lining up with TRBD1. Trimming cost V 4 bases and J 4 bases; bases outside gene matches: 8. This CDR3 is built from 15 residues. Germline V gene sequence: CDR1 SGHRS, CDR2 YFSETQ. The CDR3 loop reads CASSPDRAGGNTIYF. The CDR3 DNA reads TGCGCCAGCAGCCCCGACAGGGCCGGGGGAAACACCATATATTTT.

The chain is built from TRBV28 and TRBJ1-3, with a tentative D call TRBD1 (6 bases). V shed 2 bases and J shed 0 bases, with 11 bases lying between them. This CDR3 contains 16 residues. Germline V gives CDR1 MDHEN, CDR2 SYDVKM. The CDR3 protein is CASSLTGTISGNTIYF. The CDR3 DNA reads TGTGCCAGCAGTTTAACCGGGACAATCTCTGGAAACACCATATATTTT.

As concerns this clone: Other DNA sequences in the sample encode the same CDR3. The CDR3, as DNA: TGTGCCAGTTCCGGGACTAGCGGCTACGAGCAGTACTTC. This encodes CASSGTSGYEQYF. The chain uses TRBV6-6 and TRBJ2-7, with TRBD2 identical over 11 bases. The CDR3 totals 13 residues. Germline V gene sequence: CDR1 MNHNY, CDR2 SVGAGI (reference sequence). With 9 bases clipped from V and 3 bases from J, the junction kept 4 bases outside the gene matches.

The chain uses TRBV9 and TRBJ2-1; 9 bases agree with TRBD2. In germline, CDR1 is SGDLS, CDR2 YYNGEE. The J segment lost 7 bases and the V segment lost 3 bases, leaving 11 bases of the junction unmatched. The CDR3 runs 16 residues. CDR3 region: CASSAQLMAGGNEQFF. CDR3 nucleotide sequence: TGTGCCAGCAGCGCCCAATTAATGGCGGGAGGGAATGAGCAGTTCTTC.

The chain couples TRBV18 to TRBJ2-7; no firm D call. Germline assignment: CDR1 KGHSH and CDR2 LQKENI. The germline V and J ends were trimmed by 2 bases and 3 bases, with 11 bases remaining between them. The CDR3 runs 14 residues. The CDR3, as DNA: TGTGCCAGCTCACCAAGGGTGGAAGGCTACGAGCAGTACTTC. Protein sequence: CASSPRVEGYEQYF.

The chain couples TRBV11-3 to TRBJ1-2; D call uncertain. CDR1 is SGHNT, CDR2 YENEEA, per germline. V was shortened by 1 base and J by 10 bases, with 1 base between the two germline ends. The length of the CDR3 is 9 residues. In DNA form, the CDR3 reads TGTGCCAGCAGCTTAGCCTACACCTTC. Protein: CASSLAYTF.

The chain is built from TRBV29-1 and TRBJ2-1; D is undetermined. Germline assignment: CDR1 SQVTM and CDR2 ANQGSEA. The CDR3 is made up of 10 amino acids. Trimming removed 6 bases at V and 5 bases at J, with 5 bases between. CDR3 residues: CSVWNNEQFF. DNA of the CDR3: TGCAGCGTGTGGAACAATGAGCAGTTCTTC.

This chain joins TRBV7-9 and TRBJ2-7; D is possibly TRBD2 (6 bases). CDR1 is SEHNR, CDR2 FQNEAQ, per germline (reference sequence). Trimming took off 5 bases at V and 6 bases at J, with 11 bases between the two ends. The CDR3 spans 12 residues. The CDR3 is CASSPLGGEQYF. The DNA for the CDR3 is TGTGCCAGCAGCCCTTTGGGAGGCGAGCAGTACTTC.

The DNA of the CDR3 is TGTGCCAGCATCCCTAAACGGGCTAGCGGCAACACCGGGGAGCTGTTTTTT. Protein: CASIPKRASGNTGELFF. The chain uses TRBV28 and TRBJ2-2; 7 bases agree with TRBD2. Germline V gene lookup returns CDR1 MDHEN and CDR2 SYDVKM. The CDR3 consists of 17 residues. The V and J ends lost 7 bases and 2 bases, in that order; junction bases with no gene match: 13.

This clone appeared once. The chain combines TRBV30 with TRBJ2-5; tentative D call: TRBD2 (6 bases). Trimming shortened V by 1 base and J by 5 bases, and 8 bases separated the two germline ends. CDR3 length equals 12 residues. The V gene's germline CDR1 is GTSNPN and CDR2 SVGIG (reference sequence). CDR3 region: CAWSGRGETQYF. The CDR3 region has the DNA TGTGCCTGGAGTGGACGGGGGGAGACCCAGTACTTC.

This clone was found a few times. The chain recombines TRBV19 with TRBJ1-5; the D gene is possibly TRBD1 (5 bases). Germline CDR1 reads LNHDA; CDR2 reads SQIVND (reference sequence). With 3 bases removed from V and 6 bases from J, the gap between germline ends came to 12 bases. CDR3 length: 14 amino acids. CDR3 in amino acids: CASSIRQGGQPQHF. CDR3 DNA sequence: TGTGCCAGTAGTATTAGGCAGGGTGGTCAGCCCCAGCATTTT.

This clone was seen a handful of times. This chain joins TRBV7-9 and TRBJ1-1; D is unresolved. The ends were cut back, 5 bases at V and 4 bases at J, with 11 bases in the middle. The CDR3 runs 13 residues. The germline CDR1 and CDR2 sequences are SEHNR and FQNEAQ (reference sequence). The CDR3 DNA follows: TGTGCCAGCAGCAACGTCGGGATCACTGAAGCTTTCTTT. Protein product: CASSNVGITEAFF.